This TCR beta chain was captured by sequencing in a study of CD8+CD57+ T cells in acquired aplastic anemia. Study findings and constraints: Nearly 30 CD8+ CDR3 sequences were shared between patients and controls.

TCR beta VDJ combinations and CDR3 sequences were profiled from genomic DNA. One entry per CDR3 protein, called by TCRdb with MiXCR from the reads. The table lists roughly 500,000 distinct CDR3 sequences, approximately 32% of them singletons. The table lists this clonotype with a few counts. Its antigen is currently unknown. Being one base from a much bigger clone, this may be a read error. As the CDR3 is not closed by the conserved phenylalanine or tryptophan, this likely results from a read error. Patients sequenced had flow cytometry evidence of CD8+CD57+ cell expansion. The CDR3 totals 15 residues. V was shortened by 1 base and J by 7 bases, with 11 bases between the two germline ends. Per the germline V gene, CDR1 is SGHTA and CDR2 is FQGTGA.

The sequencing sample was made of sorted CD4+, CD8+, or CD8+CD57+ T cells (not recorded which) from PBMCs. The chain joins TRBV7-3 to TRBJ1-6; D ambiguous. The receptor comes from a human donor with aplastic anemia. The CDR3 here is CASSLSSTWNSPLHS. The CDR3 DNA reads as TGTGCCAGCAGCTTAAGTTCAACGTGGAATTCACCCCTCCACTCT.